These 31 T cell receptor beta chains share one sample of origin, sequenced in a study of control samples from healthy donors and cancer patients. Libraries were prepared by immunoSEQ multiplex PCR; TCRdb keeps only in-frame clonotypes and omits some of them. This sample has about 190,000 clones, with 91% found just once. The sample consisted of blood. These receptors all come from a man aged 25 to 40 in good health.

The V and J genes are TRBV27 and TRBJ2-1; D ambiguous. CDR1 and CDR2 from the germline V gene are MNHEY and SMNVEV (reference sequence). V gave up 3 bases and J gave up 0 bases, with 12 bases separating them. The CDR3 covers 16 residues. The CDR3 DNA is TGTGCCAGCAGTTTGGTTTTTTCGAGCTCCTACAATGAGCAGTTCTTC. It encodes CASSLVFSSSYNEQFF.

The genes are TRBV19 and TRBJ1-3, with 9 bases aligning to TRBD1. Germline CDR1 reads LNHDA; CDR2 reads SQIVND (reference sequence). V lost 7 bases, J lost 2 bases, and 3 bases stayed unmatched. The CDR3 runs to 14 residues. The CDR3: CASTRTGAGNTIYF. In DNA, the CDR3 is TGTGCCAGTACTCGGACAGGGGCTGGAAACACCATATATTTT.

The chain joins TRBV6-1 to TRBJ1-6; weak D call: TRBD1 (5 bases). CDR3 length equals 16 residues. The germline V gene has CDR1 MNHNS and CDR2 SASEGT. The ends were cut back, 3 bases at V and 9 bases at J, with 18 bases in the middle. Here the CDR3 reads CASSDGNWGGGSPLHF. CDR3 DNA: TGTGCCAGCAGTGACGGGAACTGGGGGGGAGGTTCACCCCTCCACTTT.

V is TRBV19 and J is TRBJ1-5, with a possible D match to TRBD1 (6 bases). Trimming stripped 1 base from V and 2 bases from J, with 18 bases between. Germline CDR1 reads LNHDA; CDR2 reads SQIVND (reference sequence). There are 18 residues in the CDR3. The CDR3 reads CASSIAPIQGYRNQPQHF. The CDR3 coding sequence is TGTGCCAGTAGTATAGCTCCTATACAGGGATATCGCAATCAGCCCCAGCATTTT.

This chain uses TRBV2 with TRBJ2-7, with D possibly matching TRBD2 (5 bases). This CDR3 has 14 amino acids. Trimming took off 3 bases at V and 5 bases at J, with 14 bases between the two ends. Looked up from germline, CDR1 is SNHLY and CDR2 is FYNNEI. Written as DNA, the CDR3 is TGTGCCAGCAGTGAGACCCGGACTCGGAACGAGCAGTACTTC. This gives the protein CASSETRTRNEQYF.

The chain uses TRBV3-1 (or the pseudogene TRBV3-2) and TRBJ2-7, with D possibly matching TRBD1 (6 bases). Between the trimmed V and J ends, which lost 4 bases and 5 bases, there was a span of 15 bases. The CDR3 extends over 14 amino acids. CDR1 LGHDT and CDR2 YNNKEL come from the germline V gene (reference sequence). The CDR3 spells CASSLVPTGNEQYF. The CDR3 nucleotides read TGTGCCAGCAGCCTCGTGCCCACAGGGAACGAGCAGTACTTC.

The chain has TRBV7-9 and TRBJ1-5, with D possibly TRBD1 on 5 matching bases. From germline, CDR1 is SEHNR and CDR2 FQNEAQ (reference sequence). This CDR3 comprises 17 residues. V lost 2 bases, J lost 4 bases, and 18 bases lay in between. The CDR3 loop reads CASSLTPDTGDNQPQHF. CDR3 coding DNA: TGTGCCAGCAGCTTAACGCCGGACACTGGGGATAATCAGCCCCAGCATTTT.

This chain connects TRBV12-3 or TRBV12-4 to TRBJ1-1; tentative D call: TRBD1 (6 bases). The CDR3 has 13 residues. Trimming removed 10 bases at V and 6 bases at J, with 18 bases between. Written as DNA, the CDR3 is TGTGCCATCTCACAGGGTAGTCGCGCTGAAGCTTTCTTT. This sequence encodes CAISQGSRAEAFF.

The chain joins TRBV29-1 to TRBJ1-4; D may be TRBD1 (5 bases). The CDR3 loop spans 13 amino acids. Germline assignment: CDR1 SQVTM and CDR2 ANQGSEA. Trimming took 6 bases from V and 4 from J, leaving 12 bases between them. CDR3 coding DNA: TGCAGCGTCCCGGGTCAGGGTAATGAAAAACTGTTTTTT. Protein sequence: CSVPGQGNEKLFF.

J is TRBJ2-7 and V is TRBV3-1 (or the pseudogene TRBV3-2); the D call may be TRBD1 or TRBD2 (5 bases each). Germline V CDR1 and CDR2: LGHDT, YNNKEL (reference sequence). V was clipped by 4 bases and J by 0 bases, with 16 bases between them. The CDR3 spans 16 residues. CDR3 sequence: CASSPGTGRSSYEQYF. The CDR3 nucleotides read TGTGCCAGCAGCCCCGGGACGGGCAGGAGCTCCTACGAGCAGTACTTC.

This clone came up once. The chain carries TRBV24-1 and TRBJ2-1, with a possible D match to TRBD1 (7 bases). The CDR3 runs 14 residues. The V end was cut by 7 bases, the J end by 8 bases, with 17 bases between. CDR1 is KGHDR and CDR2 is SFDVKD in the germline V gene. CDR3 bases: TGTGCCACCAGGGCGGGACAGCCGAACGATGAGCAGTTCTTC. It translates to CATRAGQPNDEQFF.

The genes are TRBV19 and TRBJ1-2; tentatively, D is TRBD1 (5 bases). The CDR3 runs 14 residues. Trimming removed 3 bases from V and 6 bases from J, with 14 bases in between. Germline V CDR1 and CDR2: LNHDA, SQIVND (reference sequence). CDR3 in amino acids: CASSMGEGFHGYTF. CDR3 sequence (DNA): TGTGCCAGTAGTATGGGGGAAGGCTTCCATGGCTACACCTTC.

The genes are TRBV7-9 and TRBJ2-7, with D perhaps TRBD1 (6 bases). CDR3 size: 14 residues. V was shortened by 5 bases and J by 5 bases, with 16 bases between the two germline ends. Germline V CDR1 and CDR2: SEHNR, FQNEAQ (reference sequence). The CDR3 DNA follows: TGTGCCAGCAGCAAATACGGGGACAACGACGAGCAGTACTTC. It encodes CASSKYGDNDEQYF.

The chain has TRBV19 and TRBJ1-4; 8 bases match TRBD1. The V and J ends lost 4 bases and 0 bases, in that order; junction bases with no gene match: 4. The germline V gene encodes CDR1 LNHDA and CDR2 SQIVND (reference sequence). This CDR3 is built from 16 residues. This CDR3 reads CASSRGQASTNEKLFF. The CDR3, as DNA: TGTGCCAGTAGTAGGGGACAGGCTTCAACTAATGAAAAACTGTTTTTT.

The gene calls are TRBV19 and TRBJ1-1; 7 bases fit TRBD1. The CDR3 runs to 17 residues. The germline CDR1 and CDR2 sequences are LNHDA and SQIVND (reference sequence). V shed 4 bases and J 4 bases; nucleotides not matched to a gene: 15. This CDR3 reads CASSKGGPTGTLTEAFF. CDR3 in DNA: TGTGCCAGTAGTAAGGGGGGACCGACAGGGACTCTCACTGAAGCTTTCTTT.

The chain joins TRBV19 to TRBJ1-5; D is unclear. The CDR3 covers 12 residues. V was cut by 5 bases and J by 4 bases, with 6 bases left in between. Per the germline V gene, CDR1 is LNHDA and CDR2 is SQIVND (reference sequence). In nucleotides, the CDR3 is TGTGCCAGTAGTTTTGGGAATCAGCCCCAGCATTTT. It codes for CASSFGNQPQHF.

This clone was detected a few times. The V gene is TRBV6-1, the J gene TRBJ2-3; TRBD2 agrees at 11 bases. Germline values: CDR1 MNHNS, CDR2 SASEGT. Trimming cost V 1 base and J 4 bases; bases outside gene matches: 1. The CDR3 consists of 15 residues. Here the CDR3 reads CASSEVAGGPDTQYF. The CDR3 nucleotides read TGTGCCAGCAGTGAAGTAGCGGGGGGGCCAGATACGCAGTATTTT.

Regarding this clone: The sample carries other DNA sequences with the same CDR3. The genes are TRBV6-5 and TRBJ2-4; 7 bases fit TRBD1. V was pared by 5 bases and J by 8 bases, with 9 bases of the junction left unmatched. CDR1 is MNHEY and CDR2 is SVGAGI in the germline V gene. The CDR3 is made up of 14 amino acids. Here the CDR3 reads CASSTPRGTDIQYF. The CDR3 bases are TGTGCCAGCAGTACCCCCAGGGGGACGGACATTCAGTACTTC.

The chain joins TRBV14 to TRBJ1-1, with 10 bases aligning to TRBD1. From germline, CDR1 is SGHDN and CDR2 FVKESK. Trimming cost V 3 bases and J 6 bases; bases outside gene matches: 4. The CDR3 extends over 14 amino acids. CDR3: CASSQPGQGSEAFF. In DNA, the CDR3 is TGTGCCAGCAGCCAGCCGGGACAGGGGTCTGAAGCTTTCTTT.

This clone was found once. The chain has TRBV19 and TRBJ1-1; 7 nucleotides line up with TRBD1. Germline V gives CDR1 LNHDA, CDR2 SQIVND (reference sequence). The CDR3 consists of 15 residues. V lost 5 bases and J lost 4; bases outside the gene matches: 10. CDR3 DNA sequence: TGTGCCAGTAGTCGGGGACAGTACTCCTTCACTGAAGCTTTCTTT. It is translated as CASSRGQYSFTEAFF.

The V call is TRBV5-6, the J call TRBJ2-1; 9 bases match TRBD2. The V gene end was trimmed by 3 bases and the J gene end by 4 bases; junction bases not matched to a gene: 8. CDR3 length: 16 residues. Germline V gene sequence: CDR1 SGHDT, CDR2 YYEEEE. The CDR3, as DNA: TGTGCCAGCAGCTCCTTTAGCGGGGGCAATTACAATGAGCAGTTCTTC. It translates to CASSSFSGGNYNEQFF.

DNA for the CDR3: TGTGCCATCAGGGGGACTAGCGGGGATACGCAGTATTTT. It codes for CAIRGTSGDTQYF. The J gene is TRBJ2-3, the V gene TRBV10-3; 12 nucleotides line up with TRBD2. V was clipped by 6 bases and J by 6 bases; unmatched bases: 1. Germline assignment: CDR1 ENHRY and CDR2 SYGVKD. This CDR3 has 13 amino acids.

V gene TRBV2 combines with J gene TRBJ1-5, with 7 bases fitting TRBD1. There are 14 residues in the CDR3. Germline lookup yields CDR1 SNHLY and CDR2 FYNNEI. V shed 6 bases and J 6 bases; nucleotides not matched to a gene: 8. The CDR3 region is CASRAGGVGQPQHF. DNA of the CDR3: TGTGCCAGCAGGGCAGGGGGAGTTGGTCAGCCCCAGCATTTT.

V and J are TRBV6-6 and TRBJ1-5, with D possibly being TRBD1 (6 bases). Between the trimmed V and J ends, which lost 0 bases and 7 bases, there was a span of 16 bases. The CDR3 covers 16 residues. Germline V gene lookup returns CDR1 MNHNY and CDR2 SVGAGI (reference sequence). This CDR3 is CASSYSSGASYQPQHF. The CDR3 DNA follows: TGTGCCAGCAGTTACTCTTCAGGGGCATCGTACCAGCCCCAGCATTTT.

This chain joins TRBV5-4 and TRBJ1-1; 7 bases agree with TRBD1. CDR1 SGHNT and CDR2 YYREEE come from the germline V gene (reference sequence). J was trimmed by 3 bases and V by 4 bases; bases with no gene match: 6. The CDR3 covers 14 residues. CDR3 residues: CASSPRGGHTEAFF. The CDR3 nucleotides read TGTGCCAGCAGCCCCAGGGGGGGGCACACTGAAGCTTTCTTT.

The chain joins TRBV24-1 to TRBJ2-3; TRBD2 agrees at 8 bases. The CDR3 totals 16 residues. The V segment lost 4 bases and the J segment 4 bases; nucleotides outside the gene matches: 9. Germline loops: CDR1 KGHDR, CDR2 SFDVKD. CDR3 sequence: CATSDPRGGRADTQYF. The CDR3 nucleotides are TGTGCCACCAGTGACCCACGGGGGGGCCGGGCAGATACGCAGTATTTT.

The chain couples TRBV3-1 (or the pseudogene TRBV3-2) to TRBJ1-1, with TRBD1 matching over 7 bases. Germline CDR1 reads LGHDT; CDR2 reads YNNKEL (reference sequence). The CDR3 extends over 14 amino acids. V dropped 6 bases and J dropped 3; count of bases not matched to a gene: 7. The CDR3 DNA follows: TGTGCCAGCAGTCACAGGGGAGAGTACACTGAAGCTTTCTTT. As protein: CASSHRGEYTEAFF.

V gene TRBV19 combines with J gene TRBJ1-6; 8 nucleotides match TRBD1. The germline V gene has CDR1 LNHDA and CDR2 SQIVND (reference sequence). The CDR3 spans 15 residues. V gave up 6 bases and J gave up 10 bases; unmatched junction bases: 11. The CDR3 bases are TGTGCCAGTAGCATGACGTCTGGGACAGGATCACCCCTCCACTTT. The encoded protein is CASSMTSGTGSPLHF. Full variable domain (remainder filled in from reference TRBV19 and TRBJ1-6): DGGITQSPKYLFRKEGQNVTLSCEQNLNHDAMYWYRQDPGQGLRLIYYSQIVNDFQKGDIAEGYSVSREKKESFPLTVTSAQKNPTAFYLCASSMTSGTGSPLHFGNGTRLTVT.

The chain carries TRBV27 and TRBJ1-1, with D possibly TRBD1 on 5 matching bases. The germline CDR1 and CDR2 sequences are MNHEY and SMNVEV (reference sequence). V was cut by 2 bases and J by 0 bases, with 10 bases left in between. The CDR3 extends over 15 amino acids. The CDR3 nucleotides read TGTGCCAGCAGTTTAAATGACAGAATGAACACTGAAGCTTTCTTT. This sequence encodes CASSLNDRMNTEAFF.

V usage is TRBV3-1 (or the pseudogene TRBV3-2) and J usage is TRBJ2-1; 8 bases line up with TRBD1. V lost 6 bases to trimming and J lost 6 bases; unmatched junction nucleotides: 4. This CDR3 contains 13 residues. In germline, CDR1 is LGHDT, CDR2 YNNKEL (reference sequence). The CDR3 nucleotides read TGTGCCAGCAGACCCGGGACAGGCAATGAGCAGTTCTTC. Amino acid sequence: CASRPGTGNEQFF.

V usage is TRBV3-1 (or the pseudogene TRBV3-2) and J usage is TRBJ2-3, with TRBD2 matching over 11 bases. Germline CDR1 reads LGHDT; CDR2 reads YNNKEL (reference sequence). The CDR3 contains 16 residues. V was pared by 4 bases and J by 2 bases, with 5 bases of the junction left unmatched. As DNA, the CDR3 is TGTGCCAGCAGCCTGACTAGCGGGACATACACAGATACGCAGTATTTT. Its translation: CASSLTSGTYTDTQYF.